The clone carrying this TCR beta chain has only a few counts. This entry belongs to a study of CD8+ T cells in alopecia areata. With 3 bases removed from V and 7 bases from J, the gap between germline ends came to 10 bases. The germline V gene has CDR1 DFQATT and CDR2 SNEGSKA (reference sequence). The CDR3 consists of 11 residues. As to treatment: oral pan-JAK inhibitor, 5-10 mg twice daily. As the sequencing template, cDNA was produced by extracting RNA and reverse transcribing it. The method was immunoSEQ multiplex PCR; TCRdb's version includes in-frame clones alone and lacks a portion of them. Of roughly 190,000 clones detected, more than 50% appear once; the ten largest clones hold around 0.92%.

The chain carries TRBV20-1 and TRBJ2-7; D may be TRBD2 (6 bases). The sequence derives from a human donor with alopecia areata. The specimen comprised CD4+ T cells sorted from blood, sampled at week 24, from a patient treated with tofacitinib. This chain's CDR3 is CSASPGGEQYF. In nucleotides, the CDR3 is TGCAGTGCTAGCCCCGGGGGAGAGCAGTACTTC.